Following are 16 T cell receptor beta chains from one sample sequenced in a study of blood T cell repertoires in COVID-19. TCRdb's copy holds only in-frame clones and misses some; the assay was immunoSEQ multiplex PCR. The top ten clones hold around 8% of a sample with roughly 160,000 clones, approximately 85% of them seen once. The sequencing sample was made of peripheral blood. The receptors were sampled from a woman aged 55-70 years with COVID-19, enrolled during active disease.

This chain connects TRBV18 to TRBJ1-2, with D uncertain. Trimming took off 2 bases at V and 5 bases at J, with 15 bases between the two ends. Germline values: CDR1 KGHSH, CDR2 LQKENI. This CDR3 comprises 15 residues. This chain's CDR3 is CASSPSGGKGYGYTF. The CDR3 DNA is TGTGCCAGCTCACCATCGGGCGGGAAAGGGTATGGCTACACCTTC. The variable domain in full, with the rest retrieved from reference TRBV18 and TRBJ1-2, is NAGVMQNPRHLVRRRGQEARLRCSPMKGHSHVYWYRQLPEEGLKFMVYLQKENIIDESGMPKERFSAEFPKEGPSILRIQQVVRGDSAAYFCASSPSGGKGYGYTFGSGTRLTVV.

The chain joins TRBV10-1 to TRBJ2-1; 11 positions agree with TRBD1. The CDR3 is 16 residues long. CDR1 and CDR2 from the germline V gene are WNHNN and SYGVQD (reference sequence). V lost 5 bases to trimming and J lost 8 bases; unmatched junction nucleotides: 11. CDR3 DNA sequence: TGCGCCAGCAGTCATACCCAGGGACAGGGGGAAGATGAGCAGTTCTTC. Amino acid sequence: CASSHTQGQGEDEQFF.

V is TRBV27 and J is TRBJ2-7; 7 bases are shared with TRBD2. Germline trimming cut 2 bases from V and 4 bases from J; bases unmatched to any gene: 5. CDR3 length equals 14 residues. CDR1 and CDR2 from the germline V gene are MNHEY and SMNVEV (reference sequence). CDR3 region: CASSLGEGLYEQYF. In nucleotides, the CDR3 is TGTGCCAGCAGTTTAGGGGAGGGCCTATACGAGCAGTACTTC.

The V call is TRBV6-1, the J call TRBJ1-5, with D maybe TRBD1 (5 bases). The CDR3 is made up of 16 amino acids. Germline values: CDR1 MNHNS, CDR2 SASEGT. Trimming pared 3 bases from V and 0 bases from J, leaving 12 bases between. The CDR3 here is CASSEPSGHSNQPQHF. The CDR3 DNA reads TGTGCCAGCAGTGAGCCTTCAGGGCATAGCAATCAGCCCCAGCATTTT.

The J gene is TRBJ2-5, the V gene TRBV9; 7 bases map to TRBD2. CDR1 and CDR2 (germline): SGDLS, YYNGEE. This CDR3 region has 14 residues. Unmatched junction bases numbered 9, after V lost 4 bases and J lost 6 bases. The CDR3 DNA reads as TGTGCCAGCAGCCGAGCGGGGAACGGGAAGACCCAGTACTTC. Amino acids: CASSRAGNGKTQYF.

This chain links TRBV30 with TRBJ1-3, with 7 bases that match TRBD1. This CDR3 is 14 amino acids long. The V and J ends lost 2 bases and 2 bases, in that order; junction bases with no gene match: 3. The V gene's germline CDR1 is GTSNPN and CDR2 SVGIG (reference sequence). CDR3 sequence (DNA): TGTGCCTGGAGTCGAGGGGGCCCTGGAAACACCATATATTTT. Encoded protein: CAWSRGGPGNTIYF.

The V and J genes are TRBV18 and TRBJ1-1; possible D gene TRBD1, 6 bases. This CDR3 region has 13 residues. Germline V gives CDR1 KGHSH, CDR2 LQKENI. The ends were cut back, 4 bases at V and 1 base at J, with 7 bases in the middle. CDR3 residues: CASSLDRNTEAFF. In nucleotides, the CDR3 is TGTGCCAGCTCACTGGACAGGAACACTGAAGCTTTCTTT.

The sample holds a few counts of this clone. CDR3 region: CASSLDRDTDTQYF. Written as DNA, the CDR3 is TGTGCCAGCAGCTTGGACAGGGACACAGATACGCAGTATTTT. The chain uses TRBV2 and TRBJ2-3; 8 positions match TRBD1. CDR1 is SNHLY, CDR2 FYNNEI, per germline. V lost 6 bases and J lost 2; bases outside the gene matches: 4. The CDR3 is made up of 14 amino acids.

This clone was counted once. The chain joins TRBV5-1 to TRBJ2-3, with D tentatively TRBD2 (6 bases). Germline CDR1 reads SGHRS; CDR2 reads YFSETQ. V shed 4 bases and J shed 0 bases, with 9 bases lying between them. CDR3 length: 14 residues. The CDR3 is CASSGGISTDTQYF. The CDR3 coding sequence is TGCGCCAGCAGCGGGGGGATTAGCACAGATACGCAGTATTTT.

This clone was observed a few times. The V and J genes are TRBV7-6 and TRBJ1-1; unclear D gene. There are 15 residues in the CDR3. The ends were cut back, 3 bases at V and 4 bases at J, with 15 bases in the middle. The germline V gene encodes CDR1 SGHVS and CDR2 FNYEAQ. The CDR3 region has the DNA TGTGCCAGCAGCTTTGACGGGTTGCTTGGCACTGAAGCTTTCTTT. Translated: CASSFDGLLGTEAFF.

This chain connects TRBV24-1 to TRBJ2-1; 11 bases are a match to TRBD1. V gave up 3 bases and J gave up 0 bases; unmatched junction bases: 6. The CDR3 spans 18 residues. Germline V gene sequence: CDR1 KGHDR, CDR2 SFDVKD. For the CDR3, the DNA is TGTGCCACCAGTGATGGACAGGGGGCCTCAAGCTCCTACAATGAGCAGTTCTTC. Its translation is CATSDGQGASSSYNEQFF.

The chain employs TRBV28 and TRBJ1-1, with 7 bases matching TRBD1. V was pared by 3 bases and J by 0 bases, with 4 bases of the junction left unmatched. CDR1 is MDHEN and CDR2 is SYDVKM in the germline V gene. This CDR3 comprises 15 residues. CDR3 residues: CASSFGDRMNTEAFF. In DNA form, the CDR3 reads TGTGCCAGCAGTTTTGGGGACAGAATGAACACTGAAGCTTTCTTT.

Regarding this clone: A read error may account for a junction end that differs from germline. J is TRBJ1-4 and V is TRBV19; possibly TRBD1 for D (5 bases). Germline V gene lookup returns CDR1 LNHDA and CDR2 SQIVND (reference sequence). The CDR3 is made up of 19 amino acids. For the CDR3, the DNA is TGTGCCAGTAGTATAGAGGGGGGACGGGAACCGGCATCTAACGAAAAACTGTTTTTT. Its translation: CASSIEGGREPASNEKLFF.

The chain combines TRBV5-5 with TRBJ2-3; D perhaps matches TRBD1 (6 bases). Germline CDR1 and CDR2: SGHKS and YYEKEE (reference sequence). Trimming shortened V by 2 bases and J by 0 bases, and 13 bases separated the two germline ends. This CDR3 is 16 amino acids long. The CDR3 region has the DNA TGTGCCAGCAGCTTTGGGGGCCCTTCTAGCACAGATACGCAGTATTTT. This translates into CASSFGGPSSTDTQYF. The whole variable domain, filled in from reference TRBV5-5 and TRBJ2-3, reads DAGVTQSPTHLIKTRGQQVTLRCSPISGHKSVSWYQQVLGQGPQFIFQYYEKEERGRGNFPDRFSARQFPNYSSELNVNALLLGDSALYLCASSFGGPSSTDTQYFGPGTRLTVL.

J is TRBJ2-1 and V is TRBV24-1; D remains ambiguous. This CDR3 spans 15 amino acids. V was pared by 1 base and J by 5 bases, with 11 bases between. Per the germline V gene, CDR1 is KGHDR and CDR2 is SFDVKD. CDR3 sequence reads: CATSDFTTANNEQFF. CDR3 sequence (DNA): TGTGCCACCAGTGATTTTACGACTGCTAACAATGAGCAGTTCTTC.

The rearrangement links TRBV7-9 to TRBJ2-1, with 7 bases lining up with TRBD2. The J segment lost 3 bases and the V segment lost 0 bases, leaving 5 bases of the junction unmatched. CDR1 is SEHNR and CDR2 is FQNEAQ in the germline V gene (reference sequence). The CDR3 is 16 amino acids. The CDR3: CASSLAGGSFYNEQFF. The CDR3 bases are TGTGCCAGCAGCTTAGCCGGCGGGAGTTTCTACAATGAGCAGTTCTTC.